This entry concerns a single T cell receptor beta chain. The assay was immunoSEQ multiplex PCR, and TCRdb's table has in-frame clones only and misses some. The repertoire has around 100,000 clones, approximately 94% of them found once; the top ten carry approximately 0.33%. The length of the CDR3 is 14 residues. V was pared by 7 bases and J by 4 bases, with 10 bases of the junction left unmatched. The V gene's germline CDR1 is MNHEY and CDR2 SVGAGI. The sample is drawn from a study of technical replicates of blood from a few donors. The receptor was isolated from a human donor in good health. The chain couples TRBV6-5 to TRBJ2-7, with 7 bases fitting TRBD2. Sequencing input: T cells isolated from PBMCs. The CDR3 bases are TGTGCCAGCAAGGGAGGGACCAGGATTTACGAGCAGTACTTC. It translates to CASKGGTRIYEQYF.